This T cell receptor (beta chain) was obtained from a study of graft-versus-host responses after intestinal transplantation. Study information: Multivisceral, liver-intestinal, or isolated intestinal grafts went to recipients. All of the recipients had induction that used anti-thymocyte globulin, then tacrolimus and steroids for approximately 3 years. Findings of the study overall: Early post-transplant declines in HvG were associated with peak levels of circulating GvH clones. Across patients carrying graft-donor T cell macrochimerism, allografts held high graft-versus-host to host-versus-graft clonal ratios.

Trimming pared 3 bases from V and 6 bases from J, leaving 17 bases between. Germline loops: CDR1 MNHNS, CDR2 SASEGT. The CDR3 consists of 16 residues. Clones were sequenced by immunoSEQ multiplex PCR, and TCRdb holds only the in-frame ones, with some missing. Of about 96,000 clones listed, 80% to 95% are singletons. Comments on this clone: Its antigen is not identified.

The specimen was unstimulated CD4+ T cells sorted from spleen or lymph node cells, collected before intestinal transplant. This receptor was identified in a human donor who received an intestinal transplant. The chain has TRBV6-1 and TRBJ1-4, with a weak D call TRBD1 (5 bases). The CDR3 spells CASSDRIRVGYEKLFF. The CDR3 bases are TGTGCCAGCAGTGACCGCATCAGGGTAGGGTATGAAAAACTGTTTTTT.